Below, 32 T cell receptor beta chains from the same sample are listed, as sequenced in a study of blood T cells in healthy people across ages. Through a sample-barcoded 5' primer and a J-beta primer mix, a second PCR was run for roughly 7 to 12 cycles. TCRdb itself ran the 5' RACE reads through MiXCR, one entry per CDR3 protein. The table shows 790,000 or so distinct CDR3 sequences, with roughly three fifths occurring only once. Sequencing was performed on blood. The receptors derive from a man aged 40-49 years in good health.

The genes are TRBV6-1 and TRBJ2-5; D may be TRBD1 (6 bases). The V and J ends lost 6 bases and 2 bases respectively, with 19 bases between them. The germline CDR1 and CDR2 sequences are MNHNS and SASEGT. This CDR3 is 16 amino acids long. This chain's CDR3 is CASRTTQGPQQETQYF. The CDR3 nucleotides read TGTGCCAGCAGGACTACCCAGGGGCCCCAACAAGAGACCCAGTACTTC.

The chain links TRBV29-1 to TRBJ2-7; D might be TRBD1 (5 bases). Germline V lookup: CDR1 SQVTM, CDR2 ANQGSEA. The germline V and J ends were trimmed by 4 bases and 9 bases, with 10 bases remaining between them. The CDR3 extends over 10 amino acids. The CDR3 region is CSVGPDRQYF. The DNA for the CDR3 is TGCAGCGTTGGGCCAGACAGGCAGTACTTC.

V and J are TRBV12-3 or TRBV12-4 and TRBJ1-5, with 7 bases that match TRBD1. J lost 0 bases, V lost 6 bases, and 5 bases had no gene match. The CDR3 has 15 residues. CDR3 DNA sequence: TGTGCCAGCAGACCACAGGGGCATAGCAATCAGCCCCAGCATTTT. Its translation is CASRPQGHSNQPQHF.

This clonotype turned up a few times. The chain combines TRBV10-3 with TRBJ2-1; 7 nucleotides line up with TRBD1. Germline assignment: CDR1 ENHRY and CDR2 SYGVKD. J lost 3 bases, V lost 4 bases, and 0 bases had no gene match. This CDR3 has 13 amino acids. The CDR3 region is CAISGDSYNEQFF. For the CDR3, the DNA is TGTGCCATCAGTGGGGACAGCTACAATGAGCAGTTCTTC.

This clonotype was observed many times. The chain employs TRBV10-3 and TRBJ2-4; no reliable D call. Germline assignment: CDR1 ENHRY and CDR2 SYGVKD. Trimming stripped 4 bases from V and 8 bases from J, with 15 bases between. The CDR3 has 14 amino acids. CDR3 nucleotides: TGTGCCATCAGTGCACGCGGTGGGGTGGACATTCAGTACTTC. It yields the protein CAISARGGVDIQYF.

The chain links TRBV28 to TRBJ2-7, with D possibly TRBD2 on 6 matching bases. The CDR3 contains 16 residues. Trimming removed 4 bases at V and 0 bases at J, with 16 bases between. The germline V gene has CDR1 MDHEN and CDR2 SYDVKM. DNA for the CDR3: TGTGCCAGCAGTTCCCCGCACAAGCGGGCCTCCTACGAGCAGTACTTC. Its protein is CASSSPHKRASYEQYF.

A word on this clonotype: A junction boundary mismatches the germline segment, possibly from a read error. V is TRBV5-1 and J is TRBJ2-3; D gene ambiguous. The CDR3 covers 13 residues. Germline CDR1 is SGHRS and CDR2 is YFSETQ. The CDR3 sequence is CASSLGSPDTRYF. CDR3 DNA: TGCGCCAGCAGCTTGGGCAGTCCAGATACGCGGTATTTT.

The chain employs TRBV7-2 and TRBJ2-7, with D uncertain. In germline, CDR1 is SGHTA, CDR2 FQGNSA. V shed 5 bases and J shed 7 bases, with 21 bases lying between them. The CDR3 sequence is 15 residues long. CDR3 in amino acids: CASSMTSGGVGEQYF. The CDR3, as DNA: TGTGCCAGCAGCATGACATCAGGTGGGGTGGGGGAGCAGTACTTC.

CDR3 coding DNA: TGTGCCAGCAGTGGGATTAGCGGGAGAAGCTCCTACGAGCAGTACTTC. Translation: CASSGISGRSSYEQYF. This chain uses TRBV28 with TRBJ2-7; the match to TRBD2 covers 9 bases. Germline V gene data show CDR1 as MDHEN and CDR2 as SYDVKM. V dropped 5 bases and J dropped 0; count of bases not matched to a gene: 8. This CDR3 has 16 residues.

CDR3 DNA sequence: TGTGCCAGCAGCCACCGGGACAGGGGTTCAGTAGCTTTCTTT. Translated: CASSHRDRGSVAFF. The chain links TRBV7-9 to TRBJ1-1, with 10 bases aligning to TRBD1. V lost 5 bases, J lost 10 bases, and 10 bases stayed unmatched. This CDR3 has 14 residues. Germline loops: CDR1 SEHNR, CDR2 FQNEAQ (reference sequence).

This clonotype occurred a few times. The chain recombines TRBV2 with TRBJ2-7; TRBD2 aligns across 9 bases. Germline CDR1 is SNHLY and CDR2 is FYNNEI. V was pared by 8 bases and J by 3 bases, with 11 bases of the junction left unmatched. The CDR3 runs 15 residues. CDR3 region: CASWGGASGDYEQYF. In nucleotides, the CDR3 is TGTGCCAGCTGGGGGGGGGCTAGCGGGGACTACGAGCAGTACTTC. The entire variable domain, with the rest obtained from reference TRBV2 and TRBJ2-7, is as follows: EPEVTQTPSHQVTQMGQEVILRCVPISNHLYFYWYRQILGQKVEFLVSFYNNEISEKSEIFDDQFSVERPDGSNFTLKIRSTKLEDSAMYFCASWGGASGDYEQYFGPGTRLTVT.

This clonotype was counted a single time. The rearrangement links TRBV29-1 to TRBJ1-2; no reliable D call. Germline V gene sequence: CDR1 SQVTM, CDR2 ANQGSEA. Deletions cut 6 bases from V and 5 bases from J, with 16 bases between. This CDR3 has 13 amino acids. In nucleotides, the CDR3 is TGCAGCGTGGACCTGGCCAGACCTTATGGCTACACCTTC. Protein: CSVDLARPYGYTF. The whole variable domain, remainder taken from reference TRBV29-1 and TRBJ1-2, is SAVISQKPSRDICQRGTSLTIQCQVDSQVTMMFWYRQQPGQSLTLIATANQGSEATYESGFVIDKFPISRPNLTFSTLTVSNMSPEDSSIYLCSVDLARPYGYTFGSGTRLTVV.

The V call is TRBV20-1, the J call TRBJ2-3, with D possibly being TRBD2 (6 bases). CDR1 is DFQATT and CDR2 is SNEGSKA in the germline V gene (reference sequence). The CDR3 has 15 amino acids. Between the trimmed V and J ends, which lost 1 base and 0 bases, there was a span of 11 bases. CDR3 protein: CSARVWGTSTDTQYF. CDR3 bases: TGCAGTGCTAGAGTCTGGGGGACTAGCACAGATACGCAGTATTTT.

J is TRBJ1-2 and V is TRBV16; 7 bases line up with TRBD1. CDR1 is KGHSY and CDR2 is FQNENV in the germline V gene. J gave up 1 base and V 2 bases, and 16 bases lay outside the gene matches. The CDR3 is 19 residues long. This chain's CDR3 is CASSQRGPGQKTLNYGYTF. The CDR3 DNA reads TGTGCCAGCAGCCAAAGGGGACCGGGACAGAAGACGCTTAACTATGGCTACACCTTC.

The chain is built from TRBV7-2 and TRBJ2-1, with D tentatively TRBD2 (5 bases). Per germline, CDR1 SGHTA and CDR2 FQGNSA. CDR3 length: 15 amino acids. The V end lost 5 bases, the J end lost 4 bases, and 15 bases lay between the germline ends. The CDR3 bases are TGTGCCAGCAGCCAACTTGGAGGAACGTACAATGAGCAGTTCTTC. This encodes CASSQLGGTYNEQFF.

The chain carries TRBV30 and TRBJ1-1; weak D call: TRBD1 (5 bases). The CDR3 covers 14 residues. Looked up from germline, CDR1 is GTSNPN and CDR2 is SVGIG (reference sequence). Trimming pared 3 bases from V and 4 bases from J, leaving 15 bases between. DNA for the CDR3: TGTGCCTGGAGCACTACACCCGGGGGCACTGAAGCTTTCTTT. Protein: CAWSTTPGGTEAFF.

The V call is TRBV3-1, the J call TRBJ2-1, with TRBD2 identical over 13 bases. V trimming: 3 bases; J trimming: 5 bases; junction bases outside the gene matches: 10. CDR3 length: 18 residues. Germline V lookup: CDR1 LGHDT, CDR2 YNNKEL (reference sequence). CDR3 in DNA: TGTGCCAGCAGCCATGAAAAACTAGCGGGAGGGCTGAACAATGAGCAGTTCTTC. Its translation: CASSHEKLAGGLNNEQFF.

Here the CDR3 DNA reads TGTGCCAGCGCCCGAGGGGGGCGTGAGCAGTTCTTC. Translated, it gives CASARGGREQFF. The chain employs TRBV3-1 and TRBJ2-1, with D perhaps being TRBD1 or TRBD2 (6 bases each). Per germline, CDR1 LGHDT and CDR2 YNNKEL (reference sequence). The CDR3 is 12 residues long. With 8 bases removed from V and 9 bases from J, the gap between germline ends came to 14 bases.

V is TRBV24-1 and J is TRBJ2-7; D is uncertain. This CDR3 comprises 14 residues. The V end was cut by 1 base, the J end by 4 bases, with 10 bases between. Germline CDR1 KGHDR, CDR2 SFDVKD. CDR3 sequence reads: CATSDFGRTYEQYF. The CDR3 DNA follows: TGTGCCACCAGTGATTTTGGCAGAACTTACGAGCAGTACTTC.

The CDR3 DNA follows: TGTGCCAGCAGTTATGATGAGCAGTTCTTC. Encoded protein: CASSYDEQFF. The chain carries TRBV6-6 and TRBJ2-1; D remains unclear. The germline gives CDR1 MNHNY, CDR2 SVGAGI (reference sequence). This CDR3 contains 10 residues. With 3 bases removed from V and 8 bases from J, the gap between germline ends came to 2 bases.

The chain has TRBV7-8 and TRBJ2-5; no reliable D call. The CDR3 totals 14 residues. V lost 5 bases and J 11 bases, leaving 21 bases between the germline ends. The germline CDR1 and CDR2 sequences are SGHVS and FQNEAQ. The CDR3 region has the DNA TGTGCCAGCAGCCAAAGAGACTGGTACAATGAGCAGTACTTC. Translating gives CASSQRDWYNEQYF.

V usage is TRBV27 and J usage is TRBJ1-1; no clear D gene. The V and J ends lost 8 bases and 2 bases respectively, with 12 bases between them. Germline values: CDR1 MNHEY, CDR2 SMNVEV (reference sequence). The CDR3 spans 13 residues. Here the CDR3 reads CASRRKLNTEAFF. Written as DNA, the CDR3 is TGTGCCAGCCGACGGAAACTTAACACTGAAGCTTTCTTT.

The V gene is TRBV27, the J gene TRBJ2-5, with D possibly being TRBD2 (6 bases). The CDR3 length is 12 residues. The germline gives CDR1 MNHEY, CDR2 SMNVEV (reference sequence). Trimming stripped 5 bases from V and 12 bases from J, with 16 bases between. The CDR3 here is CASSHAGTGEYF. CDR3 DNA: TGTGCCAGCAGTCATGCGGGGACGGGCGAGTACTTC.

This sequence joins TRBV4-3 and TRBJ2-1; 14 bases line up with TRBD2. The end of the DNA aligns better with TRBJ2-7, so the J call may be wrong. The CDR3 contains 17 residues. CDR1 and CDR2 from the germline V gene are LGHNA and YSLEER. The CDR3 bases are TGCGCCAGCAGCCTAGGGACTAGCGGGAGTTCCTACAATGAGCAGTACTTC. Residues: CASSLGTSGSSYNEQYF.

The CDR3 sequence: CASSPSGGLTYEQYF. CDR3 sequence (DNA): TGTGCCAGCTCACCTTCAGGGGGACTGACCTACGAGCAGTACTTC. The chain employs TRBV18 and TRBJ2-7, with a tentative D call TRBD1 (7 bases). The germline V gene has CDR1 KGHSH and CDR2 LQKENI. V was trimmed by 3 bases and J by 2 bases, leaving 14 bases between them. This CDR3 contains 15 residues. Based on the CDR3 plus reference TRBV18 and TRBJ2-7, the full variable domain is NAGVMQNPRHLVRRRGQEARLRCSPMKGHSHVYWYRQLPEEGLKFMVYLQKENIIDESGMPKERFSAEFPKEGPSILRIQQVVRGDSAAYFCASSPSGGLTYEQYFGPGTRLTVT.

The J gene is TRBJ2-5, the V gene TRBV12-3 or TRBV12-4, with D unresolved. This CDR3 has 14 amino acids. V gave up 5 bases and J gave up 0 bases, with 10 bases separating them. In DNA form, the CDR3 reads TGTGCCAGCAGTGTTCGACGGAACCAAGAGACCCAGTACTTC. Its protein product is CASSVRRNQETQYF.

The chain couples TRBV20-1 to TRBJ1-2; TRBD1 might be the D (5 bases). The CDR3 runs 11 residues. Germline V lookup: CDR1 DFQATT, CDR2 SNEGSKA (reference sequence). Trimming cost V 0 bases and J 10 bases, with 9 bases left between them. The DNA of the CDR3 is TGCAGTGCTAGAGATGGGGCGGTCTACACCTTC. Translated: CSARDGAVYTF.

This chain links TRBV28 with TRBJ2-7; weak D call: TRBD1 (6 bases). The V end lost 5 bases, the J end lost 5 bases, and 16 bases lay between the germline ends. The germline V gene has CDR1 MDHEN and CDR2 SYDVKM. The CDR3 sequence is 14 residues long. CDR3 nucleotides: TGTGCCAGCAGTCCCACAGGGATGTGGAACGAGCAGTACTTC. This gives the protein CASSPTGMWNEQYF.

The rearrangement uses TRBV11-2 and TRBJ2-6; D is ambiguous. V was clipped by 0 bases and J by 0 bases, with 12 bases between them. The CDR3 consists of 18 residues. The germline CDR1 and CDR2 sequences are SGHAT and FQNNGV. The CDR3 sequence: CASSLELGSLSGANVLTF. DNA of the CDR3: TGTGCCAGCAGCTTAGAGTTGGGCAGTCTCTCTGGGGCCAACGTCCTGACTTTC. Full variable domain (remainder filled in from reference TRBV11-2 and TRBJ2-6): EAGVAQSPRYKIIEKRQSVAFWCNPISGHATLYWYQQILGQGPKLLIQFQNNGVVDDSQLPKDRFSAERLKGVDSTLKIQPAKLEDSAVYLCASSLELGSLSGANVLTFGAGSRLTVL.

This clonotype was counted once. This chain joins TRBV25-1 and TRBJ2-3; TRBD2 matches at 11 bases. V lost 6 bases and J lost 7; bases outside the gene matches: 6. Germline V CDR1 and CDR2: MGHDK, SYGVNS. The CDR3 spans 14 residues. The CDR3 is CASRIAGGMNTQYF. The CDR3 DNA reads TGTGCCAGCAGAATAGCGGGAGGGATGAATACGCAGTATTTT.

This clonotype was observed a handful of times. The rearrangement links TRBV7-6 to TRBJ2-7; D possibly corresponds to TRBD1 (6 bases). Germline values: CDR1 SGHVS, CDR2 FNYEAQ. Trimming took 5 bases from V and 0 from J, leaving 14 bases between them. CDR3 size: 15 residues. The CDR3, as DNA: TGTGCCAGCAGCCCCGACAGGACCCGCTCCTACGAGCAGTACTTC. Amino acid sequence: CASSPDRTRSYEQYF.

This clonotype has a handful of counts. The V and J genes are TRBV6-5 and TRBJ1-5; D possibly corresponds to TRBD1 (5 bases). The V and J ends lost 6 bases and 1 base respectively, with 13 bases between them. The length of the CDR3 is 15 residues. Per germline, CDR1 MNHEY and CDR2 SVGAGI. CDR3 protein: CASSLSGPSNQPQHF. In DNA, the CDR3 is TGTGCCAGCAGCCTCTCGGGACCGAGCAATCAGCCCCAGCATTTT.